Following are 12 T cell receptor beta chains from one sample sequenced in a study of blood T cell repertoires in COVID-19. Clones were sequenced by immunoSEQ multiplex PCR, and TCRdb holds only the in-frame ones, with some missing. The table includes approximately 280,000 clones, about 88% detected once. Specimen: peripheral blood. These receptors all stem from a human donor with COVID-19, enrolled during active disease. The donor label of this sample is uncertain.

The table lists this clone with a count of one. The chain uses TRBV19 and TRBJ1-5; possibly TRBD1 for D (5 bases). The CDR3 is 15 residues long. Between the trimmed V and J ends, which lost 7 bases and 0 bases, there was a span of 13 bases. CDR1 is LNHDA and CDR2 is SQIVND in the germline V gene (reference sequence). The CDR3, as DNA: TGTGCCAGTAAACTCGACAGAGATAGCAATCAGCCCCAGCATTTT. It yields the protein CASKLDRDSNQPQHF.

The CDR3 nucleotides read TGCGCCAGCAGCTTGGCGGGGATAAATGAGCAGTTCTTC. Translated, it gives CASSLAGINEQFF. The chain links TRBV5-1 to TRBJ2-1; weak D call: TRBD2 (5 bases). Germline CDR1 SGHRS, CDR2 YFSETQ. The length of the CDR3 is 13 residues. V was clipped by 0 bases and J by 7 bases, with 8 bases between them.

The DNA for the CDR3 is TGTGCCAGCAGCCTGGGACTTGCGACCCAGTACTTC. Translation: CASSLGLATQYF. The chain combines TRBV12-3 or TRBV12-4 with TRBJ2-5; TRBD2 is a possible D gene (6 bases). Trimming took off 6 bases at V and 7 bases at J, with 12 bases between the two ends. The CDR3 totals 12 residues.

The rearrangement uses TRBV10-1 and TRBJ2-1; 8 positions match TRBD2. The CDR3 totals 15 residues. J gave up 5 bases and V 4 bases, and 7 bases lay outside the gene matches. In germline, CDR1 is WNHNN, CDR2 SYGVQD (reference sequence). The CDR3 bases are TGCGCCAGCAGTGTGAAAGCGGGGGCCCACAATGAGCAGTTCTTC. This translates into CASSVKAGAHNEQFF.

J is TRBJ2-7 and V is TRBV6-1; TRBD2 might be the D (6 bases). The CDR3 loop spans 16 amino acids. The germline CDR1 and CDR2 sequences are MNHNS and SASEGT. V dropped 2 bases and J dropped 4 bases, with 18 bases sitting between them. The CDR3 bases are TGTGCCAGCAGTGAAAGTAGCCAGGGACTTGTTTACGAGCAGTACTTC. Translated, it gives CASSESSQGLVYEQYF.

V is TRBV19 and J is TRBJ1-1, with 10 nucleotides matching TRBD1. This CDR3 has 14 residues. CDR1 and CDR2 from the germline V gene are LNHDA and SQIVND (reference sequence). The J segment lost 3 bases and the V segment lost 6 bases, leaving 4 bases of the junction unmatched. CDR3 amino acids: CASRRQGADTEAFF. The CDR3 coding sequence is TGTGCCAGTAGGAGACAGGGGGCCGACACTGAAGCTTTCTTT. The full variable domain, completed using reference TRBV19 and TRBJ1-1, is DGGITQSPKYLFRKEGQNVTLSCEQNLNHDAMYWYRQDPGQGLRLIYYSQIVNDFQKGDIAEGYSVSREKKESFPLTVTSAQKNPTAFYLCASRRQGADTEAFFGQGTRLTVV.

This sequence joins TRBV18 and TRBJ1-1; no clear D gene. The CDR3 extends over 16 amino acids. V shed 2 bases and J shed 5 bases, with 18 bases lying between them. The V gene's germline CDR1 is KGHSH and CDR2 LQKENI. The CDR3 coding sequence is TGTGCCAGCTCACCATCTAGGTCCGTGAGGGAAACTGAAGCTTTCTTT. This encodes CASSPSRSVRETEAFF.

This rearrangement joins TRBV7-9 to TRBJ1-1; D ambiguous. The CDR3 sequence is 13 residues long. Trimming left V 2 bases short and J 5 bases short, with 9 bases between. Germline CDR1 and CDR2: SEHNR and FQNEAQ (reference sequence). CDR3 in amino acids: CASSLPPGTEAFF. Here the CDR3 DNA reads TGTGCCAGCAGCTTACCACCGGGTACTGAAGCTTTCTTT.

V is TRBV19 and J is TRBJ1-2, with TRBD1 matching over 12 bases. The CDR3 loop spans 16 amino acids. The J segment lost 5 bases and the V segment lost 3 bases, leaving 7 bases of the junction unmatched. Germline V CDR1 and CDR2: LNHDA, SQIVND (reference sequence). CDR3 sequence (DNA): TGTGCCAGTAGTATCGCCGGGACAGGGGGCGCTTATGGCTACACCTTC. Its translation: CASSIAGTGGAYGYTF.

The chain uses TRBV5-1 and TRBJ2-1, with 12 bases that match TRBD2. The length of the CDR3 is 16 residues. Germline V gene lookup returns CDR1 SGHRS and CDR2 YFSETQ. The V segment lost 0 bases and the J segment 9 bases; nucleotides outside the gene matches: 7. CDR3 sequence (DNA): TGCGCCAGCAGCTTGGGGGCTAGCGGGAGGGCCGCTGAGCAGTTCTTC. Protein sequence: CASSLGASGRAAEQFF.

The chain uses TRBV12-3 or TRBV12-4 and TRBJ2-3; 7 nucleotides line up with TRBD2. The CDR3 extends over 13 amino acids. Trimming removed 10 bases from V and 0 bases from J; junction bases left unmatched: 4. CDR3 sequence: CATHSGSTDTQYF. DNA for the CDR3: TGTGCCACCCATAGCGGGAGCACAGATACGCAGTATTTT.

The chain joins TRBV10-1 to TRBJ2-6; D unclear. Trimming shortened V by 3 bases and J by 0 bases, and 15 bases separated the two germline ends. This CDR3 has 18 amino acids. Germline assignment: CDR1 WNHNN and CDR2 SYGVQD (reference sequence). CDR3 in DNA: TGCGCCAGCAGTGACCCCGGGTTACTTAGCTCTGGGGCCAACGTCCTGACTTTC. Protein product: CASSDPGLLSSGANVLTF.